This T cell receptor (beta chain) emerged from a study of CD8+ T cells in alopecia areata. RNA was isolated and reverse transcribed to cDNA, the sequencing template. Profiled with immunoSEQ multiplex PCR; TCRdb holds only in-frame clones, not every one. The sample lists approximately 210,000 clones; more than 60% were seen once. This clone was detected only once. Its antigen is undetermined. Regarding the study as a whole: In lesional scalp, particularly from alopecia totalis/universalis, clonality was higher than in normal scalp. Among the 100 top clones, expanded CD8+ clones, like scalp clonality, were significantly decreased by tofacitinib. Tofacitinib did not eliminate many expanded lesional clones from scalp or blood.

Stated treatment: oral pan-JAK inhibitor, 5-10 mg twice daily. Sorting of CD4+ and CD8+ T cells was performed on PBMCs. The material sequenced was CD4+ T cells sorted from blood, taken at week 44, from a patient treated with tofacitinib. The source of this sequence is a human donor with alopecia areata.

The CDR3 DNA reads TGTGCCTGCCCGGAGGACAGGGACGTTAACTATGGCTACACCTTC. Translated: CACPEDRDVNYGYTF. This chain uses TRBV30 with TRBJ1-2; 8 nucleotides line up with TRBD1. The CDR3 has 15 amino acids. With 6 bases clipped from V and 1 base from J, the junction kept 10 bases outside the gene matches. Germline CDR1 GTSNPN, CDR2 SVGIG (reference sequence).